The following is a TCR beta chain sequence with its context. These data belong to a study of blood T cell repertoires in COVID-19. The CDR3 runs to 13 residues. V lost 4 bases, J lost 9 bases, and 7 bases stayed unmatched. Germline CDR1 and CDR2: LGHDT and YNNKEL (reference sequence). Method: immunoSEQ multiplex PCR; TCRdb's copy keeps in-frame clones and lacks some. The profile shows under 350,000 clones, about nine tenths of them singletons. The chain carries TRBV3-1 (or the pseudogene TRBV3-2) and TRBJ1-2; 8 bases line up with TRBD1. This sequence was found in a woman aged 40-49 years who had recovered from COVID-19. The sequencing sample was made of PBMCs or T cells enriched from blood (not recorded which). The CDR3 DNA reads TGTGCCAGCAGCCTCAGGGGGCCTTTGAGCTACACCTTC. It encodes CASSLRGPLSYTF.